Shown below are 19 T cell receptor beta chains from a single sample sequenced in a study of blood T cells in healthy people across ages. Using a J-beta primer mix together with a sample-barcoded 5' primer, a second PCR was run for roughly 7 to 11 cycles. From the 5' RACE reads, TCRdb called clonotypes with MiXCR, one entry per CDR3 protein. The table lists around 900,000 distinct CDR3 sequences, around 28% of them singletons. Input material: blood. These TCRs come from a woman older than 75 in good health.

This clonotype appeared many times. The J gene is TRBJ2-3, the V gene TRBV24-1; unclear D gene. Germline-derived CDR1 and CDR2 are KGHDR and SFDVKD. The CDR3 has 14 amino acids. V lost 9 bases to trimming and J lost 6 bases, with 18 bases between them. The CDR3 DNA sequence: TGTGCCACCGGTGGACGGACCCTTCTGGATACGCAGTATTTT. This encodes CATGGRTLLDTQYF.

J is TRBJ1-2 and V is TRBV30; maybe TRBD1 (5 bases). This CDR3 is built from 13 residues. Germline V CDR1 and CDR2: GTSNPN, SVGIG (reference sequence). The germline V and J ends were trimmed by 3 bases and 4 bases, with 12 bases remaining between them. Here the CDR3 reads CAWRFTGGYGYTF. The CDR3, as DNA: TGTGCCTGGAGGTTCACAGGAGGCTATGGCTACACCTTC.

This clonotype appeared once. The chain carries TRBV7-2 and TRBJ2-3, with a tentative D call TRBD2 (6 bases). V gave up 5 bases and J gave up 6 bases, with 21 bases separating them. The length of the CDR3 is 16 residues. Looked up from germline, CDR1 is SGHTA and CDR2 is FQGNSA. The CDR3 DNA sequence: TGTGCCAGCAGCCCAGGGAGGACTCTCACCGGGGATACGCAGTATTTT. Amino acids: CASSPGRTLTGDTQYF.

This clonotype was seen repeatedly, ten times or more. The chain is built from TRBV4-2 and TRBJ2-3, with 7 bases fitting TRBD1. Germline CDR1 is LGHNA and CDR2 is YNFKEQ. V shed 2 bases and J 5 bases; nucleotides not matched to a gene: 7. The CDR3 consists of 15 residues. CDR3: CASSQQPGQVDTQYF. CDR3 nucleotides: TGTGCCAGCAGCCAACAACCTGGACAGGTAGATACGCAGTATTTT.

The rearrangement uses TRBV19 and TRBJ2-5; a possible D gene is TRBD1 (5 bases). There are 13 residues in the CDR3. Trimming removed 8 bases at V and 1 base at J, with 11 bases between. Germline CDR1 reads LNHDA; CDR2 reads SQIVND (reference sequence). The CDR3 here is CASGKGAQETQYF. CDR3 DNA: TGTGCCAGTGGAAAAGGGGCCCAAGAGACCCAGTACTTC.

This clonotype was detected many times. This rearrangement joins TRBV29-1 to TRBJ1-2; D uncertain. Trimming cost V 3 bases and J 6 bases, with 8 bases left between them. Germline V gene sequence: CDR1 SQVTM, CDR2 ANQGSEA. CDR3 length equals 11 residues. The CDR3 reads CSVDSGNGYTF. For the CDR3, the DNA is TGCAGCGTTGATTCGGGGAATGGCTACACCTTC.

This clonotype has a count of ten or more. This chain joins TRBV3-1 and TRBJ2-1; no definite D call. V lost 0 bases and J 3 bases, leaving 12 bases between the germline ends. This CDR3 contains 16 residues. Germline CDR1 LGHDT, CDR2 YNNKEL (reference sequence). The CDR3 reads CASSQDRRFGYNEQFF. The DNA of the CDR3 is TGTGCCAGCAGCCAAGACAGGCGCTTTGGCTACAATGAGCAGTTCTTC.

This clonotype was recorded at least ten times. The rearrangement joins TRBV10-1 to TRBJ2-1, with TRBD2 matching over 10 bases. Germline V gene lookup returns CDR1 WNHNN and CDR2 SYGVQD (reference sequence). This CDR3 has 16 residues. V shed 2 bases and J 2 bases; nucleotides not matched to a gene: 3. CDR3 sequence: CASSEPAGGPYNEQFF. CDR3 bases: TGCGCCAGCAGTGAGCCAGCGGGGGGGCCCTACAATGAGCAGTTCTTC.

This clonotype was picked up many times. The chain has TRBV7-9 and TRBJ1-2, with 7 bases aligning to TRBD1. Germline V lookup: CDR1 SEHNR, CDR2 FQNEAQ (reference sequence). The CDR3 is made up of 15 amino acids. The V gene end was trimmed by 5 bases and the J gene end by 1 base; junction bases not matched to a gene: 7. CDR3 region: CASSPGTELNYGYTF. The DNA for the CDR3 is TGTGCCAGCAGCCCAGGGACAGAACTTAACTATGGCTACACCTTC.

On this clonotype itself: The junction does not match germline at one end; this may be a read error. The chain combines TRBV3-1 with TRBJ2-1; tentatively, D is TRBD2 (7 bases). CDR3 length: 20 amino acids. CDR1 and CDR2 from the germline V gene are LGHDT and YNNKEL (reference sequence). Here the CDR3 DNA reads TGTGCCAGCAGCCCTTGGCGGGGGCAAAATCTTCGGATCACACACAATGAGCGGTACTTC. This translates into CASSPWRGQNLRITHNERYF.

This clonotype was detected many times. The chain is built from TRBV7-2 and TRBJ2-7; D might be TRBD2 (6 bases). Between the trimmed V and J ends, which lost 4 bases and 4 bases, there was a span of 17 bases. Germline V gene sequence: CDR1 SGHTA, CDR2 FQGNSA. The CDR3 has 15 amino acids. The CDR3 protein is CASSSGMGGIYEQYF. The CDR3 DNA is TGTGCCAGCAGCTCAGGGATGGGGGGTATTTACGAGCAGTACTTC. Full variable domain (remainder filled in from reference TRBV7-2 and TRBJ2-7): GAGVSQSPSNKVTEKGKDVELRCDPISGHTALYWYRQSLGQGLEFLIYFQGNSAPDKSGLPSDRFSAERTGGSVSTLTIQRTQQEDSAVYLCASSSGMGGIYEQYFGPGTRLTVT.

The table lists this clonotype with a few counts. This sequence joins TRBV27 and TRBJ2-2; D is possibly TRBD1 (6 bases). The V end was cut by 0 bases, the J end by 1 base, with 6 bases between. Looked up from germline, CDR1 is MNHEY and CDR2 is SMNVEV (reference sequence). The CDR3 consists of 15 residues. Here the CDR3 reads CASSLSTGNTGELFF. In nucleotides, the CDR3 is TGTGCCAGCAGTTTATCGACAGGGAACACCGGGGAGCTGTTTTTT.

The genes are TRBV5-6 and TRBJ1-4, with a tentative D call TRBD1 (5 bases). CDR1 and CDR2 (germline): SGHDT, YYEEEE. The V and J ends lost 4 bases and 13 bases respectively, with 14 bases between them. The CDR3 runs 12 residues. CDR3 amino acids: CASSAPQGGLFF. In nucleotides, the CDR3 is TGTGCCAGCAGCGCCCCTCAGGGAGGACTGTTTTTT.

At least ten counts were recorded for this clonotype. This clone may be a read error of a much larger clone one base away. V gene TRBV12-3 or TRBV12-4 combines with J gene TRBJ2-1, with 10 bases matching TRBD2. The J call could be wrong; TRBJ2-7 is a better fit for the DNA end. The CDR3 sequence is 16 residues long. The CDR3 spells CASSSVAGGPYNEQYF. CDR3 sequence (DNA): TGTGCCAGCAGCTCAGTAGCGGGGGGCCCCTACAATGAGCAGTACTTC.

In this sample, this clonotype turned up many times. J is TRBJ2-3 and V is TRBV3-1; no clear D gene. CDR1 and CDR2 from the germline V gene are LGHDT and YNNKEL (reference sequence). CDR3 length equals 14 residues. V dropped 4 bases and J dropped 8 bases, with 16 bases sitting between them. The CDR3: CASSLNPFMTTQYF. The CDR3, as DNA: TGTGCCAGCAGCCTCAACCCCTTCATGACTACGCAGTATTTT.

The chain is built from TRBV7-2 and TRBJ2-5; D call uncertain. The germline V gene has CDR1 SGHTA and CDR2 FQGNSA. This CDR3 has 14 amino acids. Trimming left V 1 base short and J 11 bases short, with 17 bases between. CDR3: CASSLGGTALWQYF. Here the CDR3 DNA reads TGTGCCAGCAGCTTAGGGGGTACAGCCCTGTGGCAGTACTTC.

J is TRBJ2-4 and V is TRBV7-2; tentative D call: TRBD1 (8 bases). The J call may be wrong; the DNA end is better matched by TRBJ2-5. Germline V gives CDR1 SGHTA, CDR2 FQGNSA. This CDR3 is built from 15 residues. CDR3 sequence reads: CASSRRQGRGGTQYF. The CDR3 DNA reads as TGTGCCAGTAGCCGGCGACAGGGGAGGGGAGGGACCCAGTACTTC.

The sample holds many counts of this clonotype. The CDR3 spells CASSPGGTGGEEQFF. As DNA, the CDR3 is TGTGCCAGCAGCCCCGGGGGGACCGGAGGGGAAGAGCAGTTCTTC. The V gene is TRBV3-1, the J gene TRBJ2-1, with 7 bases aligning to TRBD2. The junction had 13 bases not matched to a gene; V was cut back by 4 bases and J by 10 bases. Per germline, CDR1 LGHDT and CDR2 YNNKEL (reference sequence). The CDR3 totals 15 residues.

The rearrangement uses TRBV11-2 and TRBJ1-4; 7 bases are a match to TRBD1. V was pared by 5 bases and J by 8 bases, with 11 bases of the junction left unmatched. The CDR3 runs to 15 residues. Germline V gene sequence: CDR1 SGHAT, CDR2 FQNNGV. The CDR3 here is CASSRIQGQGEKLFF. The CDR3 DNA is TGTGCCAGCAGCCGAATACAGGGGCAGGGCGAAAAACTGTTTTTT. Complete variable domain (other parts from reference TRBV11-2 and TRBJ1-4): EAGVAQSPRYKIIEKRQSVAFWCNPISGHATLYWYQQILGQGPKLLIQFQNNGVVDDSQLPKDRFSAERLKGVDSTLKIQPAKLEDSAVYLCASSRIQGQGEKLFFGSGTQLSVL.